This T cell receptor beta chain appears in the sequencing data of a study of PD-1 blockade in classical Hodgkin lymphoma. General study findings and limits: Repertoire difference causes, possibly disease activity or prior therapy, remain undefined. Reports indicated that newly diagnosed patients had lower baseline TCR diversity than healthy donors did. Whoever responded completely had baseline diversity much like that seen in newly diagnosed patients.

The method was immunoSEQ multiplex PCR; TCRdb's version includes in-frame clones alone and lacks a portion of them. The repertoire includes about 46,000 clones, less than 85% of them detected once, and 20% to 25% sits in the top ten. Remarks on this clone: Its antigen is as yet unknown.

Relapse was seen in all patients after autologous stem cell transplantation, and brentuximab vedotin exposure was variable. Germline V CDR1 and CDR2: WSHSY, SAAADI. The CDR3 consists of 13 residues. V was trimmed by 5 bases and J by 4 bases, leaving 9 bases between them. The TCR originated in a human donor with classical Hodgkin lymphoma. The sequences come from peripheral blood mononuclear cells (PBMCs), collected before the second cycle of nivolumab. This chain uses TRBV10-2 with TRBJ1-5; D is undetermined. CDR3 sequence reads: CASSTWGNQPQHF. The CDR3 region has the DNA TGCGCCAGCAGTACTTGGGGAAATCAGCCCCAGCATTTT.